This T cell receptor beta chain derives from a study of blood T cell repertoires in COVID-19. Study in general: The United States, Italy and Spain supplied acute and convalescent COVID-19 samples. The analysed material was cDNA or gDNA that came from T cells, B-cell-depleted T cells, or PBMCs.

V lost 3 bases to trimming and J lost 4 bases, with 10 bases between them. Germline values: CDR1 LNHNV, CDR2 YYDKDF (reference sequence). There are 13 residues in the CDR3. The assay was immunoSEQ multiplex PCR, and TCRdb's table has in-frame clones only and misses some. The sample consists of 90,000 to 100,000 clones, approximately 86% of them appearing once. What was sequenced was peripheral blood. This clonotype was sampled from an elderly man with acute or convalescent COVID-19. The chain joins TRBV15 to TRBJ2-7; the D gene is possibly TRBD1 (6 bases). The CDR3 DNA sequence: TGTGCCACCAGCAGTCCACAGGGTTACGAGCAGTACTTC. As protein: CATSSPQGYEQYF.